This TCR beta chain came from a study of CXCR3-negative and CXCR3-positive naive CD8 T cells. Concerning this clonotype itself: As yet, its antigen is unknown.

Germline-derived CDR1 and CDR2 are MNHEY and SVGEGT. CDR3 size: 17 residues. All TRB cDNA libraries came from 5' RACE performed with UMI labels. Reanalyzing the 5' RACE reads, TCRdb keeps one entry per CDR3 protein, without DNA. Its table lists about 150,000 distinct CDR3 sequences. Study outcomes and limitations: CXCR3-expressing naive cells carried TRB CDR3s more hydrophobic than those of CXCR3-negative naive cells.

Sequenced input: naive CXCR3+ CD8+ T cells from blood. Noted subset: CD45RO-CCR7+CD27+CD95- naive CD8+ T cells expressing CXCR3 (TNR3+). V gene TRBV6-2 or TRBV6-3 combines with J gene TRBJ2-2; TCRdb gives TRBD1 as the D gene, but with no DNA this cannot be confirmed. The sequence was obtained from a human donor in good health. Some clones in this sample may be carry-over from other donors' samples. The CDR3: CASSHFRMDRAAGELFF.